The 30 T cell receptor beta chains given below trace back to one sample, sequenced in a study of control samples from healthy donors and cancer patients. Clones were read by immunoSEQ multiplex PCR, and TCRdb kept only the in-frame ones, dropping some. There are roughly 170,000 clones in the sample; about nine tenths occur only once, and 2% to 2.5% lies in the top ten. The sequenced material came from blood. These receptors all stem from a woman aged 35 to 49 in good health.

This chain connects TRBV10-3 to TRBJ2-5; 8 nucleotides line up with TRBD2. V was clipped by 4 bases and J by 3 bases; unmatched bases: 7. CDR1 and CDR2 (germline): ENHRY, SYGVKD. This CDR3 comprises 15 residues. As DNA, the CDR3 is TGTGCCATCAGTGTGAGGCCCGGGGGGGAAGAGACCCAGTACTTC. Translating it yields CAISVRPGGEETQYF.

J is TRBJ2-2 and V is TRBV11-3; 7 nucleotides agree with TRBD1. V lost 4 bases to trimming and J lost 5 bases; unmatched junction nucleotides: 13. The CDR3 is 17 amino acids. CDR1 and CDR2 from the germline V gene are SGHNT and YENEEA. CDR3 sequence: CASSSRPGQVGTGELFF. Written as DNA, the CDR3 is TGTGCCAGCAGCTCCCGCCCCGGACAGGTTGGGACCGGGGAGCTGTTTTTT.

The chain has TRBV27 and TRBJ1-1; 8 nucleotides align to TRBD1. The J segment lost 5 bases and the V segment lost 8 bases, leaving 16 bases of the junction unmatched. From germline, CDR1 is MNHEY and CDR2 SMNVEV (reference sequence). The CDR3 consists of 16 residues. The chain's CDR3 is CASGRQGPSSGTEAFF. The CDR3 nucleotides are TGTGCCAGCGGTCGACAGGGGCCCTCCTCAGGGACTGAAGCTTTCTTT.

This chain uses TRBV4-2 with TRBJ2-7; 9 bases are shared with TRBD2. Germline-derived CDR1 and CDR2 are LGHNA and YNFKEQ. Trimming at V came to 4 bases and at J to 3 bases, leaving 4 bases not matched to a gene. This CDR3 region has 14 residues. In DNA form, the CDR3 reads TGTGCCAGCAGCCCGCGGGGGGGTTACTACGAGCAGTACTTC. Amino acid sequence: CASSPRGGYYEQYF.

This clone was seen only once. V usage is TRBV5-4 and J usage is TRBJ2-2, with TRBD1 as a possible D gene (6 bases). The CDR3 is made up of 15 amino acids. The V end lost 0 bases, the J end lost 4 bases, and 10 bases lay between the germline ends. Germline V gene lookup returns CDR1 SGHNT and CDR2 YYREEE (reference sequence). The CDR3 reads CASSLDRASTGELFF. Written as DNA, the CDR3 is TGTGCCAGCAGCTTGGACAGGGCGAGCACCGGGGAGCTGTTTTTT.

The chain uses TRBV27 and TRBJ1-1; TRBD1 agrees at 7 bases. The ends lost 0 bases at V and 4 bases at J; junction bases unmatched: 5. The germline V gene has CDR1 MNHEY and CDR2 SMNVEV (reference sequence). The CDR3 spans 15 residues. CDR3 coding DNA: TGTGCCAGCAGTTTATCGACAGGGAGTCCCACTGAAGCTTTCTTT. It yields the protein CASSLSTGSPTEAFF.

V usage is TRBV18 and J usage is TRBJ1-3; unclear D gene. Germline lookup yields CDR1 KGHSH and CDR2 LQKENI. V lost 4 bases to trimming and J lost 3 bases, with 19 bases between them. CDR3 length: 17 amino acids. The CDR3 DNA is TGTGCCAGCTCACGGCCCTCGGCCCCTCTGGGTGGAAACACCATATATTTT. Translated: CASSRPSAPLGGNTIYF.

As to this clone: Within the sample, other DNA sequences also encode this same CDR3. This rearrangement joins TRBV11-2 to TRBJ2-7; 7 bases map to TRBD2. Germline V gene sequence: CDR1 SGHAT, CDR2 FQNNGV. This CDR3 has 15 residues. J was trimmed by 2 bases and V by 6 bases; bases with no gene match: 10. CDR3 protein: CASRTIGGGPYEQYF. In nucleotides, the CDR3 is TGTGCCAGCAGAACCATTGGGGGGGGTCCCTACGAGCAGTACTTC.

The chain employs TRBV10-3 and TRBJ1-5; D remains unclear. The CDR3 extends over 14 amino acids. Germline CDR1 ENHRY, CDR2 SYGVKD. The V gene lost 5 bases and the J gene lost 0 bases, with 8 bases spanning the gap. The CDR3 DNA reads TGTGCCATCAGTCCTCAGGTTAGCAATCAGCCCCAGCATTTT. Its protein product is CAISPQVSNQPQHF.

In nucleotides, the CDR3 is TGTGCCAGCAGCTCGGGACTCTACATGGCGGGAAACACCATATATTTT. Translation: CASSSGLYMAGNTIYF. This chain connects TRBV7-2 to TRBJ1-3, with D tentatively TRBD1 (5 bases). CDR3 length equals 16 residues. V lost 4 bases and J lost 4, with 17 bases in between. Germline V CDR1 and CDR2: SGHTA, FQGNSA.

The genes are TRBV19 and TRBJ2-3, with D perhaps matching TRBD1 or TRBD2 (5 bases each). Per the germline V gene, CDR1 is LNHDA and CDR2 is SQIVND (reference sequence). With 5 bases removed from V and 0 bases from J, the gap between germline ends came to 15 bases. The CDR3 sequence is 16 residues long. The CDR3 DNA sequence: TGTGCCAGTAGTTCAATTGGGACCTCTAGCACAGATACGCAGTATTTT. Translation gives CASSSIGTSSTDTQYF.

The chain couples TRBV2 to TRBJ2-1; the D gene could be TRBD1 or TRBD2 (5 bases each). Per the germline V gene, CDR1 is SNHLY and CDR2 is FYNNEI. Trimming pared 0 bases from V and 9 bases from J, leaving 12 bases between. The CDR3 totals 14 residues. This chain's CDR3 is CASSEAWGMVEQFF. CDR3 sequence (DNA): TGTGCCAGCAGTGAAGCGTGGGGGATGGTTGAGCAGTTCTTC.

The rearrangement uses TRBV18 and TRBJ1-6; D unclear. Germline assignment: CDR1 KGHSH and CDR2 LQKENI. The CDR3 covers 16 residues. The V end was cut by 3 bases, the J end by 7 bases, with 16 bases between. CDR3 protein: CASSPQSGLGNSPLHF. The CDR3 nucleotides are TGTGCCAGCTCACCTCAATCAGGATTGGGGAATTCACCCCTCCACTTT.

The chain links TRBV27 to TRBJ1-1, with no clear D. From germline, CDR1 is MNHEY and CDR2 SMNVEV (reference sequence). The CDR3 loop spans 14 amino acids. Trimming pared 2 bases from V and 1 base from J, leaving 8 bases between. CDR3 amino acids: CASSLVWGNTEAFF. CDR3 DNA sequence: TGTGCCAGCAGTTTAGTGTGGGGGAACACTGAAGCTTTCTTT.

This clone turned up a few times. This chain connects TRBV19 to TRBJ1-2; D ambiguous. The CDR3 is 17 residues long. Germline loops: CDR1 LNHDA, CDR2 SQIVND (reference sequence). V lost 2 bases to trimming and J lost 1 base, with 17 bases between them. As DNA, the CDR3 is TGTGCCAGTAGTATACTAGCAGAAAGTGTTAGTAACTATGGCTACACCTTC. This codes for CASSILAESVSNYGYTF.

The J gene is TRBJ1-5, the V gene TRBV7-6; 7 bases align to TRBD1. The V gene's germline CDR1 is SGHVS and CDR2 FNYEAQ. V was clipped by 5 bases and J by 2 bases; unmatched bases: 6. CDR3 length equals 15 residues. The CDR3 nucleotides are TGTGCCAGCAGCCCCCAGGGGGGGGGCAATCAGCCCCAGCATTTT. Encoded protein: CASSPQGGGNQPQHF.

The chain uses TRBV7-9 and TRBJ1-2, with unresolved D. V was pared by 5 bases and J by 5 bases, with 9 bases between. The germline V gene has CDR1 SEHNR and CDR2 FQNEAQ (reference sequence). The CDR3 has 12 amino acids. The CDR3 spells CASSRRNYGYTF. CDR3 nucleotide sequence: TGTGCCAGCAGCCGACGGAATTATGGCTACACCTTC.

The gene calls are TRBV19 and TRBJ1-2, with D tentatively TRBD1 (5 bases). The CDR3 has 14 residues. CDR1 and CDR2 from the germline V gene are LNHDA and SQIVND (reference sequence). V lost 6 bases, J lost 4 bases, and 15 bases lay in between. CDR3 DNA sequence: TGTGCCAGTAGCCCCTCGACAGTGACCTATGGCTACACCTTC. The encoded protein is CASSPSTVTYGYTF.

The chain combines TRBV5-4 with TRBJ1-1; unclear D gene. The V and J ends lost 5 bases and 4 bases respectively, with 18 bases between them. Germline V gene data show CDR1 as SGHNT and CDR2 as YYREEE (reference sequence). The CDR3 has 15 residues. The CDR3 spells CASSSPDGGPTEAFF. DNA for the CDR3: TGTGCCAGCAGTTCGCCCGATGGAGGGCCCACTGAAGCTTTCTTT.

The chain joins TRBV12-3 or TRBV12-4 to TRBJ1-2; possible D gene TRBD1, 5 bases. The germline V and J ends were trimmed by 6 bases and 5 bases, with 10 bases remaining between them. The CDR3 covers 12 residues. The CDR3 sequence: CASSQGPYGYTF. The DNA for the CDR3 is TGTGCCAGCAGCCAGGGTCCTTATGGCTACACCTTC.

This rearrangement joins TRBV18 to TRBJ1-5, with D uncertain. Germline CDR1 reads KGHSH; CDR2 reads LQKENI. The CDR3 covers 13 residues. Trimming stripped 1 base from V and 7 bases from J, with 8 bases between. The CDR3 here is CASSPLPWQPQHF. The CDR3 nucleotides are TGTGCCAGCTCACCACTCCCTTGGCAGCCCCAGCATTTT. The variable domain in full, with the rest retrieved from reference TRBV18 and TRBJ1-5, is NAGVMQNPRHLVRRRGQEARLRCSPMKGHSHVYWYRQLPEEGLKFMVYLQKENIIDESGMPKERFSAEFPKEGPSILRIQQVVRGDSAAYFCASSPLPWQPQHFGDGTRLSIL.

The chain joins TRBV19 to TRBJ1-5; D perhaps matches TRBD1 (5 bases). Germline CDR1 is LNHDA and CDR2 is SQIVND (reference sequence). The V end was cut by 3 bases, the J end by 6 bases, with 9 bases between. This CDR3 has 13 residues. The CDR3 here is CASSIGGVQPQHF. CDR3 DNA: TGTGCCAGTAGTATTGGGGGGGTTCAGCCCCAGCATTTT.

The CDR3 reads CASRSRTGVDYGYTF. The CDR3 coding sequence is TGCGCCAGCAGGTCCCGGACAGGGGTTGACTATGGCTACACCTTC. This sequence joins TRBV5-1 and TRBJ1-2, with TRBD1 identical over 9 bases. This CDR3 has 15 amino acids. The germline V gene has CDR1 SGHRS and CDR2 YFSETQ. The junction had 8 bases not matched to a gene; V was cut back by 5 bases and J by 3 bases.

V is TRBV2 and J is TRBJ2-6; D unresolved. The ends were cut back, 6 bases at V and 2 bases at J, with 11 bases in the middle. This CDR3 region has 15 residues. From germline, CDR1 is SNHLY and CDR2 FYNNEI. For the CDR3, the DNA is TGTGCCAGCAGCCCCGCTACCCCTGGGGCCAACGTCCTGACTTTC. Amino acids: CASSPATPGANVLTF.

The chain is built from TRBV6-4 and TRBJ2-1; 10 nucleotides line up with TRBD2. V was pared by 6 bases and J by 4 bases, with 6 bases of the junction left unmatched. From germline, CDR1 is MRHNA and CDR2 SNTAGT. The CDR3 runs to 15 residues. The CDR3 loop reads CASSSLAGAYNEQFF. The CDR3 region has the DNA TGTGCCAGCAGCTCGCTAGCGGGGGCATACAATGAGCAGTTCTTC.

The rearrangement uses TRBV15 and TRBJ1-6; 7 bases align to TRBD1. V lost 5 bases, J lost 7 bases, and 8 bases stayed unmatched. There are 15 residues in the CDR3. Germline CDR1 LNHNV, CDR2 YYDKDF (reference sequence). The CDR3 loop reads CATSFGTDRNSPLHF. The CDR3 region has the DNA TGTGCCACCAGCTTCGGGACAGACCGGAATTCACCCCTCCACTTT.

The gene calls are TRBV11-3 and TRBJ2-5, with 11 bases aligning to TRBD2. The germline gives CDR1 SGHNT, CDR2 YENEEA. The CDR3 sequence is 17 residues long. V trimming: 0 bases; J trimming: 3 bases; junction bases outside the gene matches: 6. The CDR3 region is CASSLDDLLAGEETQYF. The CDR3 DNA reads TGTGCCAGCAGCTTAGATGACTTACTAGCGGGGGAAGAGACCCAGTACTTC.

This chain joins TRBV18 and TRBJ1-5; 9 bases are a match to TRBD1. Germline loops: CDR1 KGHSH, CDR2 LQKENI. The V and J ends lost 1 base and 7 bases, in that order; junction bases with no gene match: 2. The CDR3 consists of 14 residues. The CDR3 sequence is CASSPQGQGQPQHF. CDR3 DNA sequence: TGTGCCAGCTCACCACAGGGACAGGGCCAGCCCCAGCATTTT.

The chain combines TRBV7-8 with TRBJ2-7; D not certain. CDR3 length: 13 amino acids. The germline CDR1 and CDR2 sequences are SGHVS and FQNEAQ. The V end was cut by 6 bases, the J end by 3 bases, with 12 bases between. For the CDR3, the DNA is TGTGCCAGCAGTTACGATACTCTCTACGAGCAGTACTTC. It encodes CASSYDTLYEQYF.

This chain joins TRBV5-1 and TRBJ2-1, with 7 positions matching TRBD2. V gave up 0 bases and J gave up 6 bases; unmatched junction bases: 12. The CDR3 length is 17 residues. The germline gives CDR1 SGHRS, CDR2 YFSETQ. Here the CDR3 DNA reads TGCGCCAGCAGCTTGGGCCCCGCGGGGGAGGGGCGCAATGAGCAGTTCTTC. Protein sequence: CASSLGPAGEGRNEQFF. The full variable domain, rest sourced from reference TRBV5-1 and TRBJ2-1, is KAGVTQTPRYLIKTRGQQVTLSCSPISGHRSVSWYQQTPGQGLQFLFEYFSETQRNKGNFPGRFSGRQFSNSRSEMNVSTLELGDSALYLCASSLGPAGEGRNEQFFGPGTRLTVL.